This T cell receptor (beta chain) was profiled in a study of tissue T cells after allogeneic stem cell transplantation (dated by TCRdb to between 2022 and 2023). In the study overall: The study profiled TCR beta repertoires across many tissues from research autopsies of patients with and without GVHD, plus mouse models of GVHD. The human arm was a prospective observational study without blinding or randomization. Overall results and qualifications from the work: The patient cohort was small and clinically heterogeneous, and sampling depth was acknowledged as a limitation. The study did not establish which tissue TCRs were alloreactive or antigen-specific, and some clones may have been host cells that persisted. Only a few T cell clones appeared in more than one patient, yet motif-based clustering showed tissue-specific repertoire signatures that were shared between patients. Blood and spleen T cells captured only a limited portion of the TCR repertoire detected in tissues, in both patients and mice. Within patients, how anatomically similar tissues were was a major factor shaping TCR repertoire composition, regardless of disease or transplant status.

The time point tag for this specimen amounts to: mouse harvest day 14 after allogeneic transplant. Mouse grafts consisting of 10^7 T-cell-depleted bone marrow cells combined with 10^6 splenic CD5+ T cells were administered by tail vein injection. To model GVHD in mice, a major MHC-mismatch B6 (H2b) into BALB/c (H2d) model was used, and tissues were profiled at day 7 or 14. On day 7 or 14 post-transplant, mouse tissues and retro-orbital blood were harvested with separate sterile tools for each animal, and livers were flushed before harvest. Before genomic DNA isolation with the DNeasy Blood & Tissue Kit, mouse tissues were minced with razor blades in buffered saline. The library was built by means of the immunoSEQ multiplex PCR assay. Adaptive Biotechnologies performed the TCRbeta CDR3 sequencing at survey depth and reported CDR3 sequences, V/J genes, productive frequency and template counts. Amplification of TCR beta CDR3 regions started from genomic DNA instead of RNA. Per the authors' processing: Jensen-Shannon divergence was used to quantify pairwise repertoire overlap between tissues, with a value of 1 indicating complete divergence and a value of 0 indicating identical repertoires. Based on pairwise JSD values, tissues were grouped by single-linkage agglomerative hierarchical clustering, and the results were shown as dendrograms. GLIPH2 was run on all patient samples with simulation_depth 1000, kmer_min_depth 3, cdr3_length_cutoff 8, keeping groups with more than two unique CDR3s. A standardized tissue-overlap score extrapolated Jaccard GLIPH-group overlap across patients to a standard repertoire size of 1000 clones. To look at how diversity was associated with clinical or experimental variables, linear mixed-effect models were used, with tissue treated as a fixed effect and individual treated as a random effect. Here the immuneACCESS table is served through TCRdb, limited to in-frame sequences with V and J called. Missing clones are a known gap in these copies; in checked studies unresolved V genes cover under half, and the rest lacks a known reason. V and J calls and clone size follow that table, whereas D and trimming were derived from the DNA. Within this sample are thousands of clones, with approximately 34% of them counted one time only. The biggest ten clones account for roughly 3.5% of the sample.

Details on this clone: Its binding antigen is unknown. In this record, gene identifiers and germline sequences come from the mouse. The DNA ends 1 residue before the CDR3 does, and the rest of the CDR3 is filled in from the germline J gene.

As encoded in the germline V gene (reference sequence), CDR1 is SNHLY while CDR2 is FYNGKV. The CDR3 covers 12 residues, taking in both the cysteine and the phenylalanine. The DNA covers only part of the CDR3, 33 bases in frame from base 1. The V end loses 1 base and the J end loses 4 bases, and a stretch of 4 bases separates them. Sequenced sample: skin. The chain is encoded by TRBV3 joined to TRBJ1-2; the D gene is not confidently resolved. This TCR came from a female BALB/c mouse given C57BL/6 T cells with graft-versus-host disease after an allogeneic hematopoietic cell transplant. The CDR3 bases that were read are TGTGCCAGCAGCTTAGGGGTCTCCGACTACACC. Translation gives CASSLGVSDYT. The whole CDR3 reads CASSLGVSDYTF.